This T cell receptor (beta chain) was found in a study of blood T cell repertoires in COVID-19. Study summary: Donors in the United States, Italy and Spain gave samples during acute or convalescent COVID-19. From T cells, B-cell-depleted T cells, or PBMCs came the material, which was cDNA or gDNA.

Authors' methods: It was from reference gene primer amplification that nucleated cell counts were estimated. Using immunoSEQ multiplex PCR, the repertoire was profiled, and TCRdb retains in-frame clones only, with some absent. The V and J calls and clone size come from that table; D and trimming were worked out from the DNA. The data contain some 110,000 clones, about 80% of them seen just once; the ten biggest clones take up around 16%. The CDR3 loop spans 11 amino acids. Trimming cost V 5 bases and J 4 bases; bases outside gene matches: 0. Germline V gene data show CDR1 as DFQATT and CDR2 as SNEGSKA (reference sequence).

What was sequenced was peripheral blood. This TCR was sampled from a man between 60 and 75 years old with active or convalescent COVID-19. This chain connects TRBV20-1 to TRBJ2-7; 9 bases map to TRBD1. DNA of the CDR3: TGCAGTGCTGGACAGGGGTACGAGCAGTACTTC. Translated, it gives CSAGQGYEQYF.